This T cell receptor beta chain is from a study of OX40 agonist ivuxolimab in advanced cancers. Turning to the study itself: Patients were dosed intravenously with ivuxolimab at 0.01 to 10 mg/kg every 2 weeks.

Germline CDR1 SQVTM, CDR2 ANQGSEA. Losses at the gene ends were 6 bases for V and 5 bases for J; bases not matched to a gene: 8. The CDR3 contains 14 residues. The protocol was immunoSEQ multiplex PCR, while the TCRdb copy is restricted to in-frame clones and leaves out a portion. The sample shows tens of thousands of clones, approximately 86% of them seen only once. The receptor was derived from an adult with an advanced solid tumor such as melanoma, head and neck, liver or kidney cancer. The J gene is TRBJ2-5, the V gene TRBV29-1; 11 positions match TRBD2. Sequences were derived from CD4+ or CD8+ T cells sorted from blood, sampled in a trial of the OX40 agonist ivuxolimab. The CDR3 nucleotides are TGCAGCGTGATAGCGGGAGGGCTAGGGGAGACCCAGTACTTC. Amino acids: CSVIAGGLGETQYF.